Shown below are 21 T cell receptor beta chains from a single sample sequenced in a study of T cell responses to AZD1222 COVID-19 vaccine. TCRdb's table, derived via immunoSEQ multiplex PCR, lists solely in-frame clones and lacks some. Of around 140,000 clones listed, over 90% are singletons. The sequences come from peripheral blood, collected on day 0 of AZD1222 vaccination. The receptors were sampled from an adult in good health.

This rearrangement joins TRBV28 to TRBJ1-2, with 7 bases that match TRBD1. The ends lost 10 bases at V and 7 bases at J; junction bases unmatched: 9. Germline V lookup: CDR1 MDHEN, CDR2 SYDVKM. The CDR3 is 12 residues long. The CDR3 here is CATSTGMGGYTF. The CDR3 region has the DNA TGTGCCACTTCGACAGGGATGGGTGGCTACACCTTC.

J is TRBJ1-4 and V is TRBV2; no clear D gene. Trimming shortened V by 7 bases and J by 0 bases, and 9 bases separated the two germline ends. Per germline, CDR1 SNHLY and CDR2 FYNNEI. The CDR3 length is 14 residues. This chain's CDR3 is CASNPQATNEKLFF. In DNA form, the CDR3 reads TGTGCCAGCAATCCTCAAGCAACTAATGAAAAACTGTTTTTT.

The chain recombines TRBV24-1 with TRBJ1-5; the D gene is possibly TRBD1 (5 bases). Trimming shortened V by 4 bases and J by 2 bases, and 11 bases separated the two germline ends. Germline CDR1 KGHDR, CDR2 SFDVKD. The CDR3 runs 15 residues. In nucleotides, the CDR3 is TGTGCCACCAGTGACCTCAGAGGGGGCAATCAGCCCCAGCATTTT. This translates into CATSDLRGGNQPQHF.

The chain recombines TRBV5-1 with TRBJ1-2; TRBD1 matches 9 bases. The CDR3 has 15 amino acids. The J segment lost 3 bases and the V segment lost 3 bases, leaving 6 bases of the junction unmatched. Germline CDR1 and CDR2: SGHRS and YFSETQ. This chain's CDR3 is CASSWGDRADYGYTF. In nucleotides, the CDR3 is TGCGCCAGCAGCTGGGGGGACAGGGCTGACTATGGCTACACCTTC.

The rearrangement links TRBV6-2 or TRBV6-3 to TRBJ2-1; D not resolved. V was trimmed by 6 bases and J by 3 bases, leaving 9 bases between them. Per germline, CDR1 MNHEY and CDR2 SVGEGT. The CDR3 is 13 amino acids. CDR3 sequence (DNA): TGTGCCAGCAGCTCATTTAGCTACAATGAGCAGTTCTTC. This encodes CASSSFSYNEQFF.

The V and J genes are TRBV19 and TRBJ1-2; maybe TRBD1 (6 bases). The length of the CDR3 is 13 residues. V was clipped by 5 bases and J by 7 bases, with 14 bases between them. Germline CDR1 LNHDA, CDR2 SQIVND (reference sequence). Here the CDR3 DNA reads TGTGCCAGTAGTCAGGCAGGGGAGATTGGCTACACCTTC. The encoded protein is CASSQAGEIGYTF.

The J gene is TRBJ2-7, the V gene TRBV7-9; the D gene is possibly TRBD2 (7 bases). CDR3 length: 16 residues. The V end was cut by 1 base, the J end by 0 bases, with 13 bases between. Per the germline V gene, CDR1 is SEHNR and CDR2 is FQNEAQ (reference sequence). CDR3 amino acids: CASSLEGGLSSYEQYF. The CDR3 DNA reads TGTGCCAGCAGCTTAGAGGGGGGGCTTAGCTCCTACGAGCAGTACTTC.

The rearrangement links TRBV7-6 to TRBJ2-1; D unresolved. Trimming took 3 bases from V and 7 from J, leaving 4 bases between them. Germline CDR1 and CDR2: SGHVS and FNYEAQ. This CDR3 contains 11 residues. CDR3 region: CASSFLNEQFF. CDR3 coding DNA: TGTGCCAGCAGCTTTTTAAATGAGCAGTTCTTC.

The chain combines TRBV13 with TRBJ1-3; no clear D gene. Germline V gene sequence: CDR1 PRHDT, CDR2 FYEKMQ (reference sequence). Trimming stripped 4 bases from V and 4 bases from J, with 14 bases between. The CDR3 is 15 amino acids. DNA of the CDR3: TGTGCCAGCAGCTGGCGGGATTTCCGCGGAAACACCATATATTTT. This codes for CASSWRDFRGNTIYF.

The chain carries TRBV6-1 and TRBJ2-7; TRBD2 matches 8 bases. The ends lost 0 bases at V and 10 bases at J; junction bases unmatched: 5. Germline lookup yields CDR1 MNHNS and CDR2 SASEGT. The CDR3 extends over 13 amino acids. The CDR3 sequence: CASSEAGGGIQYF. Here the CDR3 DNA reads TGTGCCAGCAGTGAAGCTGGCGGGGGGATCCAGTACTTC.

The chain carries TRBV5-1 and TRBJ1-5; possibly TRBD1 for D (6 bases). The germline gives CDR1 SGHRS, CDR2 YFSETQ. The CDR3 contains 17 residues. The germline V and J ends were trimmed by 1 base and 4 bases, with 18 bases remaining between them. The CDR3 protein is CASSLSGLDSLNQPQHF. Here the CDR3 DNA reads TGCGCCAGCAGCTTGTCGGGATTGGACAGCTTGAATCAGCCCCAGCATTTT.

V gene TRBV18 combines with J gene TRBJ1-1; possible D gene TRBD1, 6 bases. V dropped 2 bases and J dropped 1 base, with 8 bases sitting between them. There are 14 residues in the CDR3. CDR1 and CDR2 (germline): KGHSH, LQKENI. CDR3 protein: CASSPSQGNTEAFF. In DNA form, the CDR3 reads TGTGCCAGCTCACCATCACAGGGGAACACTGAAGCTTTCTTT.

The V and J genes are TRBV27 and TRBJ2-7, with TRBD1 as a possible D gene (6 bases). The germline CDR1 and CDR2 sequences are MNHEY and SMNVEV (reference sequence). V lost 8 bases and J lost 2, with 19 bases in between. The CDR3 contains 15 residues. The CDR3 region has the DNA TGTGCCAGCCGTGGGGACAATGGACTTACCTACGAGCAGTACTTC. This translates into CASRGDNGLTYEQYF.

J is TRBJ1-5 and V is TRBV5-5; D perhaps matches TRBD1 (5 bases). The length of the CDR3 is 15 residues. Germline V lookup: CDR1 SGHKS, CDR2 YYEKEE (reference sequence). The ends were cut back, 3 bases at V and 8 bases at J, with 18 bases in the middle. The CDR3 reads CASSSGTGVPEPQHF. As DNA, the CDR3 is TGTGCCAGCAGCTCAGGAACGGGGGTCCCAGAGCCCCAGCATTTT.

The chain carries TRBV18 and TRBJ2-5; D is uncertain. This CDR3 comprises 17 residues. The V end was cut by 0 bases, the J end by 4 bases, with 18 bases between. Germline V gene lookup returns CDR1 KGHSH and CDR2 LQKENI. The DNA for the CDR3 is TGTGCCAGCTCACCACCGACACAGCTCATGCCCCCAGAGACCCAGTACTTC. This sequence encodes CASSPPTQLMPPETQYF.

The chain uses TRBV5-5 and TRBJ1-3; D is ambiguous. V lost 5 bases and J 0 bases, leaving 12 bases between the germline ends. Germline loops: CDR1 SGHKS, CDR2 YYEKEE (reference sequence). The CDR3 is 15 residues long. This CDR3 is CASSPGRISGNTIYF. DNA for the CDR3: TGTGCCAGCAGTCCTGGACGGATCTCTGGAAACACCATATATTTT.

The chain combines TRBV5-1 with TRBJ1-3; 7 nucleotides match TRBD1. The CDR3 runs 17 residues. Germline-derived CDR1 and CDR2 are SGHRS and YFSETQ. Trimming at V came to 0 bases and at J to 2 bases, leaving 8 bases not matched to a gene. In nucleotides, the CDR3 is TGCGCCAGCAGCTTGGCTTCTACAGGGGCCGCTGGAAACACCATATATTTT. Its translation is CASSLASTGAAGNTIYF.

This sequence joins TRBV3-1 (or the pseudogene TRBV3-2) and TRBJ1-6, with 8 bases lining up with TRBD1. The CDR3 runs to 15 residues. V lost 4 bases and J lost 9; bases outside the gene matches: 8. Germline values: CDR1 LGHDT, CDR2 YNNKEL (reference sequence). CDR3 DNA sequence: TGTGCCAGCAGCCCGCAGGGGGCTCGGGCTTCACCCCTCCACTTT. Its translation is CASSPQGARASPLHF.

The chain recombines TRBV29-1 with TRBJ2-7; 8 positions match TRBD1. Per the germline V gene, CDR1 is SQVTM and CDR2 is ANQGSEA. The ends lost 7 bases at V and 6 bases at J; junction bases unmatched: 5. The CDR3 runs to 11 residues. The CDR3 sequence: CSARQGSEQYF. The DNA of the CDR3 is TGCAGCGCAAGACAGGGGTCCGAGCAGTACTTC.

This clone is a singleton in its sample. CDR3 coding DNA: TGTGCCAGCAGCCTTATCCGGGGGCGGATTAGAAGGCCACCCCTCCACTTT. It is translated as CASSLIRGRIRRPPLHF. This sequence joins TRBV28 and TRBJ1-6, with D possibly matching TRBD1 (6 bases). CDR1 is MDHEN and CDR2 is SYDVKM in the germline V gene. CDR3 length: 17 amino acids. V was shortened by 6 bases and J by 11 bases, with 26 bases between the two germline ends.

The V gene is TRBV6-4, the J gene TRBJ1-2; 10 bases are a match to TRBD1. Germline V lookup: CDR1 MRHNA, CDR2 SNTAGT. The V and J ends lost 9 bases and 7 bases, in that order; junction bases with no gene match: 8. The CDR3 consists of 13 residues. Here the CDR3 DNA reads TGTGCCAGTCCGGGACAGGGGAATGTTGGCTACACCTTC. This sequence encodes CASPGQGNVGYTF.